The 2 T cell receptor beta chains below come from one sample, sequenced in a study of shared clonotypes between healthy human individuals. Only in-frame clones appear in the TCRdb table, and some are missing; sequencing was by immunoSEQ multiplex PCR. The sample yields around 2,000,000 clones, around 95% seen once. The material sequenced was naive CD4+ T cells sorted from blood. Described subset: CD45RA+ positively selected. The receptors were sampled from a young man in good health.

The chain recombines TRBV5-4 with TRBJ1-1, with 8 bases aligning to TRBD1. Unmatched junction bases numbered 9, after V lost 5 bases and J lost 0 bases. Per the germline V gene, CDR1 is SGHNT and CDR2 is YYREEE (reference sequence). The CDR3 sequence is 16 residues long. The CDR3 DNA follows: TGTGCCAGCAGAGGACAGGGAGGGATCATGAACACTGAAGCTTTCTTT. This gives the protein CASRGQGGIMNTEAFF.

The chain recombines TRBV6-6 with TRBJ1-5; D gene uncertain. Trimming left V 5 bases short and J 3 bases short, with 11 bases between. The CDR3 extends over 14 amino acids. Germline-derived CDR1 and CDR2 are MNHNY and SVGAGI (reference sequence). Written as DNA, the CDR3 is TGTGCCAGCAGTCCTGCCTGGTACAATCAGCCCCAGCATTTT. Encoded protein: CASSPAWYNQPQHF.